These T cell receptor beta chains were read from a single sample in a study of T cell changes during pregnancy in multiple sclerosis. Clones were sequenced by immunoSEQ multiplex PCR, and TCRdb holds only the in-frame ones, with some missing. The profile shows approximately 100,000 clones, approximately 90% of them singletons. Here the sequenced sample was peripheral blood, taken in the second trimester of pregnancy. Receptors originate from a female donor with multiple sclerosis, enrolled in a pregnancy study. The CDR3 runs from the conserved cysteine through the conserved F or W. D genes are given only for firm matches. Clone size is stated in some rows and not others, as once, few, many or a class when expanded.

d_call	j_call	v_call	clone_size	cdr3_aa	cdr3_nt
-	TRBJ2-7	TRBV2	-	CASRDSSYEQYF	TGTGCCAGCAGGGACAGCTCCTACGAGCAGTACTTC
TRBD1	TRBJ2-4	TRBV5-4	-	CASSGDRGSKNIQYF	TGTGCCAGCAGCGGGGACAGGGGGTCGAAAAACATTCAGTACTTC
TRBD2	TRBJ2-3	TRBV9	-	CASSLGGSGTDTQYF	TGTGCCAGCAGCCTCGGCGGGAGTGGGACAGATACGCAGTATTTT
-	TRBJ1-5	TRBV19	-	CASSIVQNSNQPQHF	TGTGCCAGTAGTATTGTACAGAATAGCAATCAGCCCCAGCATTTT
TRBD2	TRBJ2-5	TRBV27	-	CASSPWVAGGKETQYF	TGTGCCAGCAGTCCCTGGGTAGCGGGGGGGAAAGAGACCCAGTACTTC
TRBD1	TRBJ1-2	TRBV2	-	CASRVDRGQNYGYTF	TGTGCCAGCAGGGTCGACAGGGGGCAAAACTATGGCTACACCTTC
-	TRBJ2-2	TRBV5-4	-	CASSLGWGHTGELFF	TGTGCCAGCAGCTTGGGTTGGGGCCACACCGGGGAGCTGTTTTTT
-	TRBJ2-1	TRBV28	once	CASSPPGLSSSSYNEQFF	TGTGCCAGCAGTCCCCCGGGACTGAGCTCGAGCTCCTACAATGAGCAGTTCTTC
TRBD1	TRBJ2-3	TRBV30	-	CAWSPQGARTDTQYF	TGTGCCTGGAGTCCACAGGGGGCGCGCACAGATACGCAGTATTTT
TRBD2	TRBJ2-3	TRBV7-9	-	CASSYGGLAGVTDTQYF	TGTGCCAGCAGCTACGGGGGACTAGCGGGAGTAACAGATACGCAGTATTTT
-	TRBJ1-5	TRBV27	-	CASRMLGGGGNQPQHF	TGTGCCAGCAGGATGCTCGGTGGCGGAGGCAATCAGCCCCAGCATTTT
-	TRBJ2-7	TRBV5-6	-	CASSSGDSYEQYF	TGTGCCAGCAGCTCGGGGGACAGCTACGAGCAGTACTTC
TRBD1	TRBJ2-4	TRBV2	-	CASSPTGGEYNIQYF	TGTGCCAGCAGTCCGACAGGGGGCGAGTATAACATTCAGTACTTC
-	TRBJ2-7	TRBV4-2	-	CASSLGDTTYEQYF	TGTGCCAGCAGCCTAGGGGACACTACCTACGAGCAGTACTTC
TRBD1	TRBJ2-7	TRBV13	-	CASSSHKGQGVSYEQYF	TGTGCCAGCAGCTCACATAAGGGACAGGGGGTTTCCTACGAGCAGTACTTC
TRBD1	TRBJ2-7	TRBV28	-	CASRFLDRDEQYF	TGTGCCAGCAGATTTTTGGACAGGGACGAGCAGTACTTC
TRBD2	TRBJ2-1	TRBV30	-	CAWSVRGGVNNEQFF	TGTGCCTGGAGTGTACGCGGGGGAGTCAACAATGAGCAGTTCTTC
-	TRBJ2-1	TRBV29-1	once	CSVEGLVDEQFF	TGCAGCGTTGAAGGACTTGTCGATGAGCAGTTCTTC
-	TRBJ2-3	TRBV2	-	CASLSGGYPFSGTDTQYF	TGTGCCAGCCTGAGTGGGGGGTACCCTTTCTCTGGCACAGATACGCAGTATTTT
-	TRBJ2-7	TRBV5-4	-	CASSLDRVGEQYF	TGTGCCAGCAGCTTGGACAGGGTTGGCGAGCAGTACTTC
TRBD1	TRBJ2-1	TRBV7-2	-	CASSLTGTGPEQFF	TGTGCCAGCAGCCTTACCGGGACAGGGCCAGAGCAGTTCTTC
TRBD1	TRBJ2-1	TRBV5-6	-	CASSLTTGFHNEQFF	TGTGCCAGCAGCTTAACGACAGGGTTCCACAATGAGCAGTTCTTC
-	TRBJ1-2	TRBV28	-	CASSLRGGYGYTF	TGTGCCAGCAGTTTGAGGGGGGGGTATGGCTACACCTTC
TRBD2	TRBJ2-3	TRBV5-8	-	CASSLGLAGGTDTQYF	TGTGCCAGCAGCTTAGGACTAGCGGGGGGCACAGATACGCAGTATTTT
TRBD2	TRBJ2-1	TRBV5-1	-	CASSSGGTSGGDEQFF	TGCGCCAGCAGCTCCGGTGGGACTAGCGGGGGGGATGAGCAGTTCTTC
-	TRBJ2-7	TRBV28	-	CASSPPAGAILIYEQYF	TGTGCCAGCAGTCCCCCGGCGGGTGCTATCCTAATCTACGAGCAGTACTTC
-	TRBJ2-1	TRBV28	few	CASSSSYQFF	TGTGCCAGCAGTTCCTCTTATCAGTTCTTC
-	TRBJ2-5	TRBV30	-	CAWNGGETQYF	TGTGCCTGGAATGGGGGGGAGACCCAGTACTTC
-	TRBJ2-5	TRBV5-4	-	CASSLGGKETQYF	TGTGCCAGCAGCTTGGGAGGGAAAGAGACCCAGTACTTC
-	TRBJ2-1	TRBV5-5	-	CASSLVGSSYNEQFF	TGTGCCAGCAGCTTGGTCGGGAGCTCCTACAATGAGCAGTTCTTC
-	TRBJ1-2	TRBV6-1	-	CASSELFSAEANYGYTF	TGTGCCAGCAGTGAACTTTTCAGCGCCGAAGCTAACTATGGCTACACCTTC
TRBD2	TRBJ2-3	TRBV18	-	CASSPRVRRGGGSDTQYF	TGTGCCAGCTCACCACGGGTCCGGCGGGGGGGCGGGTCAGATACGCAGTATTTT
-	TRBJ1-2	TRBV6-1	-	CASRMPTGYGYTF	TGTGCCAGCAGGATGCCGACGGGGTATGGCTACACCTTC
TRBD1	TRBJ1-2	TRBV2	few	CARGTGGEGYTF	TGTGCCAGAGGGACAGGGGGTGAGGGCTACACCTTC
-	TRBJ1-5	TRBV7-8	-	CASSLVAGYNQPQHF	TGTGCCAGCAGCTTAGTGGCAGGTTACAATCAGCCCCAGCATTTT
-	TRBJ1-4	TRBV20-1	few	CRTGNNEKLFF	TGCAGGACGGGTAACAATGAAAAACTGTTTTTT
TRBD2	TRBJ2-1	TRBV7-3	-	CASSSAGLVNNEQFF	TGTGCCAGCAGTTCAGCGGGACTAGTGAACAATGAGCAGTTCTTC
TRBD2	TRBJ2-3	TRBV10-3	-	CAIRGGRTDTQYF	TGTGCCATCCGGGGGGGCCGTACAGATACGCAGTATTTT
-	TRBJ2-2	TRBV5-1	-	CASSPLTGELFF	TGCGCCAGCAGCCCTCTGACCGGGGAGCTGTTTTTT